These 28 T cell receptor beta chains were sequenced from one sample in a study of shared clonotypes between healthy human individuals. Method: immunoSEQ multiplex PCR; TCRdb's copy keeps in-frame clones and lacks some. The sample contains 730,000 or so clones, approximately 79% of which appear only once. Sequencing was carried out using memory CD4+ T cells sorted from blood. This sample's subset: CD45RA-negative fraction. Receptor source: a young woman in good health.

This clone was observed many times. This sequence joins TRBV19 and TRBJ2-2; 10 bases agree with TRBD2. In germline, CDR1 is LNHDA, CDR2 SQIVND (reference sequence). This CDR3 region has 16 residues. The trim removed 5 bases at V and 2 bases at J, leaving 5 bases unmatched. In DNA, the CDR3 is TGTGCCAGTAGTCTTATAGCGGGAGGCAACACCGGGGAGCTGTTTTTT. Its translation: CASSLIAGGNTGELFF.

This chain links TRBV7-3 with TRBJ2-7; no clear D. Trimming pared 3 bases from V and 6 bases from J, leaving 9 bases between. This CDR3 spans 12 amino acids. CDR1 and CDR2 (germline): SGHTA, FQGTGA. For the CDR3, the DNA is TGTGCCAGCAGCTTTCACGATGGCGAGCAGTACTTC. It is translated as CASSFHDGEQYF. The full variable domain, its missing parts supplied by reference TRBV7-3 and TRBJ2-7, is GAGVSQTPSNKVTEKGKYVELRCDPISGHTALYWYRQSLGQGPEFLIYFQGTGAADDSGLPNDRFFAVRPEGSVSTLKIQRTERGDSAVYLCASSFHDGEQYFGPGTRLTVT.

The rearrangement joins TRBV10-3 to TRBJ2-5; 9 bases line up with TRBD1. The germline gives CDR1 ENHRY, CDR2 SYGVKD. The J segment lost 5 bases and the V segment lost 3 bases, leaving 10 bases of the junction unmatched. This CDR3 is 16 amino acids long. The CDR3 sequence: CAISDYRDRERETQYF. For the CDR3, the DNA is TGTGCCATCAGTGACTACCGGGACAGGGAGCGGGAGACCCAGTACTTC.

The chain links TRBV4-1 to TRBJ1-5; no clear D gene. The V and J ends lost 4 bases and 5 bases respectively, with 15 bases between them. The CDR3 is 15 amino acids. Germline loops: CDR1 MGHRA, CDR2 YSYEKL. The CDR3 DNA sequence: TGCGCCAGCAGCCGAGTTGGGCCGCGGGATCAGCCCCAGCATTTT. Its protein is CASSRVGPRDQPQHF.

This chain uses TRBV27 with TRBJ1-2; D possibly corresponds to TRBD1 (5 bases). CDR3 length: 18 residues. The V gene lost 4 bases and the J gene lost 5 bases, with 26 bases spanning the gap. Germline CDR1 reads MNHEY; CDR2 reads SMNVEV (reference sequence). CDR3 protein: CASSSQPGLLRSMYGYTF. CDR3 bases: TGTGCCAGCAGTTCTCAGCCGGGGCTTTTGAGGTCTATGTATGGCTACACCTTC.

V and J are TRBV6-5 and TRBJ2-7; 10 nucleotides align to TRBD1. Germline V gives CDR1 MNHEY, CDR2 SVGAGI. V was clipped by 2 bases and J by 7 bases; unmatched bases: 5. The CDR3 has 14 amino acids. The CDR3 sequence: CASSYGDRGREQYF. CDR3 nucleotide sequence: TGTGCCAGCAGTTACGGGGACAGGGGTCGAGAGCAGTACTTC.

With respect to this clone: This sample includes further DNA sequences coding for the same CDR3. This sequence joins TRBV20-1 and TRBJ2-2, with unresolved D. V was clipped by 1 base and J by 6 bases, with 3 bases between them. This CDR3 is built from 11 residues. CDR1 and CDR2 (germline): DFQATT, SNEGSKA (reference sequence). In DNA form, the CDR3 reads TGCAGTGCTAGAGGTCCCGGGGAGCTGTTTTTT. Protein sequence: CSARGPGELFF.

The chain carries TRBV11-2 and TRBJ1-5; 7 nucleotides line up with TRBD1. The V and J ends lost 5 bases and 5 bases, in that order; junction bases with no gene match: 3. The CDR3 consists of 13 residues. Germline CDR1 and CDR2: SGHAT and FQNNGV. The CDR3: CASSHDRDQPQHF. CDR3 nucleotides: TGTGCCAGCAGCCATGACAGGGATCAGCCCCAGCATTTT.

The chain employs TRBV20-1 and TRBJ1-2, with D unclear. Germline V gene sequence: CDR1 DFQATT, CDR2 SNEGSKA (reference sequence). This CDR3 spans 9 amino acids. Trimming took 6 bases from V and 4 from J, leaving 3 bases between them. The CDR3 sequence: CSAGYGYTF. Here the CDR3 DNA reads TGCAGTGCAGGCTATGGCTACACCTTC.

Notes on this clone: In the same sample, other DNA sequences code for this CDR3. The chain couples TRBV18 to TRBJ2-1; TRBD2 matches at 7 bases. V lost 2 bases and J lost 1; bases outside the gene matches: 2. This CDR3 spans 15 amino acids. Germline V gene data show CDR1 as KGHSH and CDR2 as LQKENI. CDR3: CASSPSSGSYNEQFF. CDR3 DNA sequence: TGTGCCAGCTCACCATCTAGCGGATCCTACAATGAGCAGTTCTTC.

In this sample, this clone turned up a few times. The chain uses TRBV19 and TRBJ2-2; D is ambiguous. CDR3 length equals 14 residues. Germline CDR1 reads LNHDA; CDR2 reads SQIVND (reference sequence). With 6 bases removed from V and 1 base from J, the gap between germline ends came to 9 bases. Here the CDR3 DNA reads TGTGCCAGTAGGGCGTCGGGGAACACCGGGGAGCTGTTTTTT. It codes for CASRASGNTGELFF.

This clone has a handful of counts. The chain joins TRBV6-1 to TRBJ2-5, with D possibly TRBD2 on 5 matching bases. CDR3 length: 14 amino acids. Germline V lookup: CDR1 MNHNS, CDR2 SASEGT. V lost 5 bases and J lost 4, with 14 bases in between. The CDR3 nucleotides are TGTGCCAGCAGTCCCTCGGGGTCCCGAGAGACCCAGTACTTC. It codes for CASSPSGSRETQYF.

This clone was counted between two and nine times. The rearrangement joins TRBV6-1 to TRBJ2-5; D uncertain. The CDR3 is 14 residues long. Germline values: CDR1 MNHNS, CDR2 SASEGT. Trimming cost V 7 bases and J 4 bases, with 16 bases left between them. In nucleotides, the CDR3 is TGTGCCAGCATTCCGCTCAGGTCATCAGAGACCCAGTACTTC. Residues: CASIPLRSSETQYF.

The chain joins TRBV7-9 to TRBJ1-5; D is unresolved. V lost 1 base to trimming and J lost 9 bases, with 13 bases between them. Germline CDR1 reads SEHNR; CDR2 reads FQNEAQ (reference sequence). CDR3 size: 14 residues. CDR3 nucleotide sequence: TGTGCCAGCAGCTTAGGGTCAGCCGACCGGCCCCAGCATTTT. Translating gives CASSLGSADRPQHF.

CDR3: CASSIGQGTEAFF. CDR3 DNA sequence: TGCGCCAGCAGCATAGGACAGGGCACTGAAGCTTTCTTT. V is TRBV5-1 and J is TRBJ1-1, with 8 bases aligning to TRBD1. Unmatched junction bases numbered 3, after V lost 4 bases and J lost 4 bases. The CDR3 covers 13 residues. Germline CDR1 reads SGHRS; CDR2 reads YFSETQ.

J is TRBJ2-1 and V is TRBV11-2; D might be TRBD2 (6 bases). Trimming took off 5 bases at V and 2 bases at J, with 13 bases between the two ends. The germline V gene has CDR1 SGHAT and CDR2 FQNNGV. There are 15 residues in the CDR3. This CDR3 reads CASSLVGGAYNEQFF. In nucleotides, the CDR3 is TGTGCCAGCAGCCTCGTTGGCGGGGCCTACAATGAGCAGTTCTTC.

This chain links TRBV18 with TRBJ1-3; D gene uncertain. The CDR3 runs 13 residues. V was shortened by 2 bases and J by 4 bases, with 6 bases between the two germline ends. CDR1 KGHSH and CDR2 LQKENI come from the germline V gene. The CDR3 DNA sequence: TGTGCCAGCTCACCAGTTGGGGGAAACACCATATATTTT. Residues: CASSPVGGNTIYF.

This clone appeared once. The rearrangement joins TRBV6-1 to TRBJ2-7, with D unresolved. Germline V CDR1 and CDR2: MNHNS, SASEGT. The CDR3 is made up of 14 amino acids. V shed 5 bases and J shed 1 base, with 12 bases lying between them. The CDR3 loop reads CASSMRTESYEQYF. The CDR3, as DNA: TGTGCCAGCAGTATGCGGACGGAATCCTACGAGCAGTACTTC.

This sequence joins TRBV5-5 and TRBJ1-2; tentative D call: TRBD1 (6 bases). Trimming stripped 0 bases from V and 6 bases from J, with 6 bases between. The CDR3 sequence is 12 residues long. Germline V gene data show CDR1 as SGHKS and CDR2 as YYEKEE (reference sequence). The CDR3 nucleotides read TGTGCCAGCAGCTTGGACAGGGATGGCTACACCTTC. Amino acids: CASSLDRDGYTF. The full variable domain, rest sourced from reference TRBV5-5 and TRBJ1-2, is DAGVTQSPTHLIKTRGQQVTLRCSPISGHKSVSWYQQVLGQGPQFIFQYYEKEERGRGNFPDRFSARQFPNYSSELNVNALLLGDSALYLCASSLDRDGYTFGSGTRLTVV.

This chain joins TRBV30 and TRBJ1-5, with D possibly being TRBD1 (6 bases). V was clipped by 2 bases and J by 7 bases, with 15 bases between them. The CDR3 spans 14 residues. Germline V gene lookup returns CDR1 GTSNPN and CDR2 SVGIG (reference sequence). In nucleotides, the CDR3 is TGTGCCTGGAGTCGCAGGGGAGATGTGCAGCCCCAGCATTTT. Protein: CAWSRRGDVQPQHF.

This clone has a single count. The rearrangement joins TRBV18 to TRBJ1-2, with 9 bases matching TRBD1. Looked up from germline, CDR1 is KGHSH and CDR2 is LQKENI. Trimming cost V 3 bases and J 3 bases; bases outside gene matches: 17. The CDR3 loop spans 19 amino acids. CDR3 nucleotide sequence: TGTGCCAGCTCACCGAACGCCCCGGGACAGGGCTTCGGGGACTATGGCTACACCTTC. This gives the protein CASSPNAPGQGFGDYGYTF.

The gene calls are TRBV28 and TRBJ2-1; TRBD1 matches 9 bases. Germline V lookup: CDR1 MDHEN, CDR2 SYDVKM. Trimming at V came to 8 bases and at J to 8 bases, leaving 10 bases not matched to a gene. CDR3 length equals 14 residues. CDR3 residues: CASAQQGASDEQFF. The DNA of the CDR3 is TGTGCCAGCGCCCAACAGGGGGCGTCGGATGAGCAGTTCTTC.

For the CDR3, the DNA is TGTGCCAGCAGCTTAGGAAGAGGGGGCACGGCGGGCTACACCTTC. It translates to CASSLGRGGTAGYTF. This sequence joins TRBV7-8 and TRBJ1-2, with 7 bases fitting TRBD1. The CDR3 has 15 amino acids. V shed 1 base and J 8 bases; nucleotides not matched to a gene: 10. Germline loops: CDR1 SGHVS, CDR2 FQNEAQ.

The V call is TRBV5-4, the J call TRBJ2-1; 12 bases line up with TRBD2. CDR1 is SGHNT, CDR2 YYREEE, per germline (reference sequence). The CDR3 loop spans 14 amino acids. The trim removed 4 bases at V and 9 bases at J, leaving 5 bases unmatched. The CDR3 region has the DNA TGTGCCAGCAGCCCGCGACTAGCGGGAGCTGAGCAGTTCTTC. Residues: CASSPRLAGAEQFF.

The chain employs TRBV6-5 and TRBJ1-5; 7 positions match TRBD1. CDR3 length: 14 residues. Germline assignment: CDR1 MNHEY and CDR2 SVGAGI. J gave up 3 bases and V 5 bases, and 4 bases lay outside the gene matches. The CDR3 spells CASSRTGHNQPQHF. The CDR3 coding sequence is TGTGCCAGCAGTCGGACAGGCCACAATCAGCCCCAGCATTTT.

This clone was seen only a few times. This rearrangement joins TRBV2 to TRBJ2-3, with 9 bases identical to TRBD1. The junction had 7 bases not matched to a gene; V was cut back by 6 bases and J by 6 bases. Looked up from germline, CDR1 is SNHLY and CDR2 is FYNNEI. CDR3 length equals 14 residues. CDR3 sequence: CASRTGGTGDTQYF. The CDR3 DNA is TGTGCCAGCAGAACAGGGGGCACGGGGGATACGCAGTATTTT.

This rearrangement joins TRBV7-3 to TRBJ2-5; D is uncertain. Trimming shortened V by 5 bases and J by 0 bases, and 7 bases separated the two germline ends. The CDR3 has 13 amino acids. Per germline, CDR1 SGHTA and CDR2 FQGTGA. The CDR3 coding sequence is TGTGCCAGCAGCGCCACGAACCAAGAGACCCAGTACTTC. Its protein product is CASSATNQETQYF.

This clone was recorded at least ten times. The chain joins TRBV30 to TRBJ2-5, with 10 bases that match TRBD1. From germline, CDR1 is GTSNPN and CDR2 SVGIG (reference sequence). V lost 8 bases, J lost 5 bases, and 8 bases stayed unmatched. The CDR3 runs 13 residues. The CDR3 DNA reads as TGTGCCACTGACAGGGGGCGCCGGGAGACCCAGTACTTC. Encoded protein: CATDRGRRETQYF.